The entry below describes one T cell receptor (beta chain). This record belongs to a study of blood T cell repertoires in COVID-19. Study-wide context: Acute-phase and convalescent COVID-19 samples originated in the United States, Italy and Spain. PBMCs, B-cell-depleted T cells, or T cells provided the cDNA or gDNA that made up the material.

In the original analysis: Amplification with reference gene primers provided the estimates of nucleated cell counts. The repertoire was sequenced with immunoSEQ multiplex PCR; TCRdb's copy has only in-frame clones and lacks some. V, J and clone size derive from that table, while D and trimming were established from the DNA sequence. The table includes 100,000 or so clones, approximately 86% detected once. V shed 4 bases and J 7 bases; nucleotides not matched to a gene: 9. Germline loops: CDR1 MNHEY, CDR2 SMNVEV (reference sequence). This CDR3 comprises 16 residues. Sequencing was carried out using peripheral blood. The receptor was derived from a man aged 45 to 65 with active or convalescent COVID-19. The J gene is TRBJ1-6, the V gene TRBV27, with 8 bases identical to TRBD1. This CDR3 reads CASSSYTDRVNSPLHF. For the CDR3, the DNA is TGTGCCAGCAGTTCTTACACGGACAGGGTCAATTCACCCCTCCACTTT.